Listed below are T cell receptor beta chains from one sample, sequenced in a study of beta chain features in type 1 diabetes. Repertoires were generated with immunoSEQ multiplex PCR, while TCRdb's copy carries only in-frame clones and drops some. The sample has hundreds of thousands of clones; around an eighth are singletons. Sequencing was carried out using naive CD4+ T cells from blood. The receptors come from a man younger than 30 with type 1 diabetes. CDR3s include the opening cysteine and the closing phenylalanine or tryptophan. A D gene is named only where the DNA matches it firmly. Where a row states a size, it is once, few, many or the class of an expanded clone; other rows omit it.

>.|14|few|TRBV2|TRBJ1-5
CASGGTSRNQPQHF
TGTGCCAGCGGGGGGACGTCAAGAAATCAGCCCCAGCATTTT
>TRBD1|14|.|TRBV7-3|TRBJ1-1
CASRTQGADTEAFF
TGTGCCAGCAGAACACAGGGGGCGGACACTGAAGCTTTCTTT
>.|16|.|TRBV9|TRBJ1-6
CASSVGRSSYNSPLHF
TGTGCCAGCAGCGTCGGCAGAAGCTCCTATAATTCACCCCTCCACTTT
>.|11|few|TRBV12-5|TRBJ2-3
CASAFGDTQYF
TGTGCTAGTGCCTTCGGAGATACGCAGTATTTT
>.|16|.|TRBV25-1|TRBJ2-2
CASSEPSYGVAGELFF
TGTGCCAGCAGTGAGCCCTCATACGGGGTCGCCGGGGAGCTGTTTTTT
>.|14|.|TRBV2|TRBJ1-1
CASIMTGAPTEAFF
TGTGCCAGCATCATGACGGGGGCGCCAACTGAAGCTTTCTTT
>.|17|few|TRBV30|TRBJ2-2
CAWSVLRTPRWTGELFF
TGTGCCTGGAGTGTACTTAGGACTCCAAGGTGGACCGGGGAGCTGTTTTTT
>.|12|few|TRBV6-5|TRBJ1-1
CASSYSNTEAFF
TGTGCCAGCAGTTATTCGAACACTGAAGCTTTCTTT
>TRBD1|13|.|TRBV30|TRBJ1-2
CAWSLSDRVGHTF
TGTGCCTGGAGTCTTAGTGACAGGGTGGGACACACCTTC
>.|13|few|TRBV29-1|TRBJ1-2
CSVPGPGGYGYTF
TGCAGCGTCCCAGGCCCCGGGGGCTATGGCTACACCTTC
>TRBD1|16|.|TRBV13|TRBJ1-3
CASSLTGTGLGNTIYF
TGTGCCAGCAGCTTGACCGGGACAGGACTCGGAAACACCATATATTTT
>.|13|few|TRBV30|TRBJ1-1
CAWSKGGNTEAFF
TGTGCCTGGAGCAAGGGGGGTAACACTGAAGCTTTCTTT
>.|17|.|TRBV18|TRBJ1-5
CASSPADAAGLNQPQHF
TGTGCCAGCTCACCAGCCGACGCGGCAGGGTTAAATCAGCCCCAGCATTTT
>.|15|few|TRBV5-1|TRBJ1-1
CASSFSGQENTEAFF
TGCGCCAGCAGCTTTTCTGGGCAGGAGAACACTGAAGCTTTCTTT
>.|14|few|TRBV9|TRBJ1-2
CASSVAQGDYGYTF
TGTGCCAGCAGCGTAGCACAGGGAGACTATGGCTACACCTTC
>.|15|.|TRBV5-1|TRBJ2-3
CASSLDRAGADTQYF
TGCGCCAGCAGCTTGGACAGGGCCGGGGCAGATACGCAGTATTTT
>TRBD1|15|.|TRBV6-5|TRBJ2-7
CASSYRDRGSYEQYF
TGTGCCAGCAGTTACCGGGACAGAGGGTCCTACGAGCAGTACTTC